What follows are 25 T cell receptor beta chains derived from one specimen sequenced in a study of T cell changes during pregnancy in multiple sclerosis. The protocol was immunoSEQ multiplex PCR, while the TCRdb copy is restricted to in-frame clones and leaves out a portion. This table holds 48,000 or so clones, around 90% found once. This specimen was CD4+ T cells from peripheral blood mononuclear cells, taken in the second trimester of pregnancy. The receptors shown here come from a female donor with multiple sclerosis, enrolled in a pregnancy study.

The rearrangement uses TRBV5-1 and TRBJ2-3; 8 bases align to TRBD2. The CDR3 runs to 12 residues. Germline V CDR1 and CDR2: SGHRS, YFSETQ. Losses at the gene ends were 4 bases for V and 14 bases for J; bases not matched to a gene: 9. In DNA, the CDR3 is TGCGCCAGCAGCCCGATGGGTAGCGGGGTGTATTTT. As protein: CASSPMGSGVYF.

This chain joins TRBV5-1 and TRBJ1-4, with 7 positions matching TRBD1. CDR1 and CDR2 (germline): SGHRS, YFSETQ. This CDR3 spans 18 amino acids. The ends lost 3 bases at V and 3 bases at J; junction bases unmatched: 14. The CDR3 DNA is TGCGCCAGCAGCTCCCCCACGGGGGCAGGGGGGCCTAATGAAAAACTGTTTTTT. Protein product: CASSSPTGAGGPNEKLFF.

This clone was seen a single time. The V and J genes are TRBV2 and TRBJ2-3, with 8 positions matching TRBD1. J gave up 5 bases and V 5 bases, and 6 bases lay outside the gene matches. The CDR3 runs 14 residues. CDR1 is SNHLY, CDR2 FYNNEI, per germline. The CDR3 sequence is CASSPRQGLDTQYF. The DNA for the CDR3 is TGTGCCAGCAGTCCGCGACAGGGGCTAGATACGCAGTATTTT.

The rearrangement links TRBV30 to TRBJ2-7; a weak D match, TRBD2 (6 bases). V was clipped by 2 bases and J by 2 bases, with 22 bases between them. CDR1 GTSNPN and CDR2 SVGIG come from the germline V gene (reference sequence). This CDR3 spans 17 amino acids. The CDR3: CAWSLKPGLKPPYEQYF. In nucleotides, the CDR3 is TGTGCCTGGAGTCTTAAACCGGGACTCAAACCCCCCTACGAGCAGTACTTC.

V usage is TRBV19 and J usage is TRBJ1-2, with a weak D call TRBD1 (6 bases). The CDR3 length is 16 residues. V lost 7 bases, J lost 4 bases, and 22 bases lay in between. The V gene's germline CDR1 is LNHDA and CDR2 SQIVND (reference sequence). The CDR3 loop is CASTIARWRGGYGYTF. The CDR3 bases are TGTGCCAGTACCATAGCCCGGTGGAGAGGGGGCTATGGCTACACCTTC.

The V call is TRBV4-2, the J call TRBJ2-4; TRBD2 agrees at 7 bases. V was pared by 6 bases and J by 0 bases, with 5 bases of the junction left unmatched. Germline V lookup: CDR1 LGHNA, CDR2 YNFKEQ. CDR3 length: 15 residues. The CDR3 sequence is CASSRGGLAKNIQYF. The CDR3 DNA reads as TGTGCCAGCAGTAGGGGAGGGCTAGCCAAAAACATTCAGTACTTC.

This rearrangement joins TRBV7-2 to TRBJ1-2, with 9 bases identical to TRBD1. V trimming: 6 bases; J trimming: 2 bases; junction bases outside the gene matches: 4. This CDR3 comprises 14 residues. CDR1 SGHTA and CDR2 FQGNSA come from the germline V gene. The CDR3 sequence is CASRQTGGNYGYTF. The CDR3 nucleotides are TGTGCCAGCAGGCAGACAGGGGGAAACTATGGCTACACCTTC.

As DNA, the CDR3 is TGCGCCAGCAGCTTGGGATTTGGGGGGAACGGGGCCAACGTCCTGACTTTC. Its translation: CASSLGFGGNGANVLTF. The rearrangement joins TRBV5-1 to TRBJ2-6, with D possibly matching TRBD2 (6 bases). The CDR3 runs to 17 residues. Germline values: CDR1 SGHRS, CDR2 YFSETQ. V lost 0 bases and J lost 4, with 14 bases in between.

The chain joins TRBV10-3 to TRBJ2-5, with D perhaps matching TRBD1 (6 bases). Germline assignment: CDR1 ENHRY and CDR2 SYGVKD. Deletions cut 4 bases from V and 7 bases from J, with 16 bases between. The CDR3 is made up of 14 amino acids. The CDR3: CAISADRDIGTQYF. Written as DNA, the CDR3 is TGTGCCATCAGTGCTGACCGGGACATCGGGACCCAGTACTTC.

The chain links TRBV7-2 to TRBJ1-5; TRBD1 agrees at 8 bases. The germline V gene has CDR1 SGHTA and CDR2 FQGNSA. V lost 5 bases to trimming and J lost 3 bases; unmatched junction nucleotides: 6. The CDR3 extends over 15 amino acids. CDR3 sequence reads: CASSLDRANNQPQHF. The DNA of the CDR3 is TGTGCCAGCAGCCTGGACAGGGCAAACAATCAGCCCCAGCATTTT.

The CDR3 coding sequence is TGCGCCAGCAGTGGGCCCTCTGGGGCCAACGTCCTGACTTTC. Protein: CASSGPSGANVLTF. The chain employs TRBV5-1 and TRBJ2-6; D is unclear. Trimming took 5 bases from V and 0 from J, leaving 6 bases between them. CDR1 and CDR2 (germline): SGHRS, YFSETQ. The CDR3 totals 14 residues.

J is TRBJ2-2 and V is TRBV4-1; D is possibly TRBD1 (6 bases). V shed 7 bases and J shed 1 base, with 16 bases lying between them. The germline CDR1 and CDR2 sequences are MGHRA and YSYEKL. The CDR3 spans 16 residues. In nucleotides, the CDR3 is TGCGCCAGCAAGGGGGAGCCACAGGGGAACACCGGGGAGCTGTTTTTT. Translation: CASKGEPQGNTGELFF.

CDR3 amino acids: CASSTLAGVWTDTQYF. DNA of the CDR3: TGTGCCAGCAGTACGTTAGCGGGAGTGTGGACAGATACGCAGTATTTT. The V gene is TRBV27, the J gene TRBJ2-3, with 9 bases lining up with TRBD2. The CDR3 totals 16 residues. Per germline, CDR1 MNHEY and CDR2 SMNVEV (reference sequence). Trimming took 5 bases from V and 3 from J; bases not matched to a gene: 9.

This clone was counted a single time. J is TRBJ2-5 and V is TRBV10-2; possibly TRBD2 for D (5 bases). Germline CDR1 is WSHSY and CDR2 is SAAADI. The CDR3 contains 13 residues. The V end was cut by 6 bases, the J end by 2 bases, with 10 bases between. The CDR3 loop reads CASRWAGQETQYF. The CDR3 DNA sequence: TGCGCCAGCAGGTGGGCGGGTCAAGAGACCCAGTACTTC.

The chain couples TRBV7-2 to TRBJ2-7; 13 positions agree with TRBD2. CDR3 length equals 15 residues. V shed 3 bases and J 4 bases; nucleotides not matched to a gene: 3. Germline CDR1 and CDR2: SGHTA and FQGNSA. The DNA of the CDR3 is TGTGCCAGCAGCTTGGGACTAGCGGGGATTTACGAGCAGTACTTC. Encoded protein: CASSLGLAGIYEQYF.

The chain employs TRBV6-6 and TRBJ2-6; D remains ambiguous. V was cut by 2 bases and J by 6 bases, with 8 bases left in between. CDR3 length equals 14 residues. Germline assignment: CDR1 MNHNY and CDR2 SVGAGI (reference sequence). The DNA of the CDR3 is TGTGCCAGCAGTTACGGGCAGGCGGCCAACGTCCTGACTTTC. Translating gives CASSYGQAANVLTF.

CDR3: CASSPRLEDTQYF. In nucleotides, the CDR3 is TGTGCCAGCTCACCACGTTTAGAAGATACGCAGTATTTT. The chain links TRBV18 to TRBJ2-3; D unresolved. Germline lookup yields CDR1 KGHSH and CDR2 LQKENI. This CDR3 has 13 amino acids. Trimming removed 1 base at V and 5 bases at J, with 7 bases between. The complete variable domain, with remaining parts taken from reference TRBV18 and TRBJ2-3, reads NAGVMQNPRHLVRRRGQEARLRCSPMKGHSHVYWYRQLPEEGLKFMVYLQKENIIDESGMPKERFSAEFPKEGPSILRIQQVVRGDSAAYFCASSPRLEDTQYFGPGTRLTVL.

This clone was observed many times. The V and J genes are TRBV4-1 and TRBJ2-2; D not resolved. The CDR3 is 13 residues long. Germline V gene lookup returns CDR1 MGHRA and CDR2 YSYEKL. The ends were cut back, 4 bases at V and 4 bases at J, with 7 bases in the middle. The CDR3 region is CASSLLGTGELFF. The CDR3 coding sequence is TGCGCCAGCAGCCTCCTAGGCACCGGGGAGCTGTTTTTT.

The chain employs TRBV4-1 and TRBJ2-1; tentatively, D is TRBD2 (6 bases). Trimming shortened V by 4 bases and J by 0 bases, and 10 bases separated the two germline ends. The germline V gene encodes CDR1 MGHRA and CDR2 YSYEKL. The CDR3 extends over 15 amino acids. As DNA, the CDR3 is TGCGCCAGCAGCCGAGTCGGGAGCTCCTACAATGAGCAGTTCTTC. It encodes CASSRVGSSYNEQFF.

The rearrangement links TRBV30 to TRBJ1-1; 8 bases fit TRBD1. The CDR3 has 13 residues. Germline trimming cut 5 bases from V and 3 bases from J; bases unmatched to any gene: 5. Germline CDR1 reads GTSNPN; CDR2 reads SVGIG (reference sequence). The CDR3 DNA reads as TGTGCCTGGGCCCCACAGGGGGACACTGAAGCTTTCTTT. It translates to CAWAPQGDTEAFF. Full variable domain (missing parts from reference TRBV30 and TRBJ1-1): SQTIHQWPATLVQPVGSPLSLECTVEGTSNPNLYWYRQAAGRGLQLLFYSVGIGQISSEVPQNLSASRPQDRQFILSSKKLLLSDSGFYLCAWAPQGDTEAFFGQGTRLTVV.

The V and J genes are TRBV11-2 and TRBJ2-1, with 7 bases that match TRBD2. CDR3 length: 17 amino acids. V lost 1 base and J lost 0; bases outside the gene matches: 6. Germline V gives CDR1 SGHAT, CDR2 FQNNGV. The CDR3 protein is CASSLGGAGSSYNEQFF. For the CDR3, the DNA is TGTGCCAGCAGCTTAGGTGGAGCGGGAAGCTCCTACAATGAGCAGTTCTTC. Using reference TRBV11-2 and TRBJ2-1 for the parts outside the CDR3, the full variable domain is EAGVAQSPRYKIIEKRQSVAFWCNPISGHATLYWYQQILGQGPKLLIQFQNNGVVDDSQLPKDRFSAERLKGVDSTLKIQPAKLEDSAVYLCASSLGGAGSSYNEQFFGPGTRLTVL.

This chain uses TRBV10-3 with TRBJ2-2, with TRBD2 matching 7 bases. Unmatched junction bases numbered 12, after V lost 2 bases and J lost 15 bases. The CDR3 is 14 residues long. Germline loops: CDR1 ENHRY, CDR2 SYGVKD. The CDR3 bases are TGTGCCATCAGTGAGGAGATAGACAGCGGGAAGGTGTTTTTT. Its translation is CAISEEIDSGKVFF.

CDR3 DNA: TGTGCCTGGAGTGGGGACTCAGTCCACAATGAGCAGTTCTTC. As protein: CAWSGDSVHNEQFF. The genes are TRBV30 and TRBJ2-1; D might be TRBD2 (6 bases). Germline V gives CDR1 GTSNPN, CDR2 SVGIG (reference sequence). CDR3 length: 14 amino acids. Trimming cost V 1 base and J 5 bases, with 12 bases left between them.

The chain carries TRBV28 and TRBJ2-2; TRBD1 matches 8 bases. The CDR3 runs 19 residues. V dropped 3 bases and J dropped 5; count of bases not matched to a gene: 17. The germline CDR1 and CDR2 sequences are MDHEN and SYDVKM. CDR3 bases: TGTGCCAGCAGTTTTTGGCCCTCGGCAGGGGGCAAAATAACCGGGGAGCTGTTTTTT. Its translation is CASSFWPSAGGKITGELFF.

The V call is TRBV4-2, the J call TRBJ2-1, with unresolved D. Trimming removed 0 bases from V and 3 bases from J, with 9 bases in between. This CDR3 has 15 amino acids. CDR1 and CDR2 (germline): LGHNA, YNFKEQ. The CDR3 sequence is CASSQERLDYNEQFF. In DNA, the CDR3 is TGTGCCAGCAGCCAAGAACGCCTAGACTACAATGAGCAGTTCTTC.